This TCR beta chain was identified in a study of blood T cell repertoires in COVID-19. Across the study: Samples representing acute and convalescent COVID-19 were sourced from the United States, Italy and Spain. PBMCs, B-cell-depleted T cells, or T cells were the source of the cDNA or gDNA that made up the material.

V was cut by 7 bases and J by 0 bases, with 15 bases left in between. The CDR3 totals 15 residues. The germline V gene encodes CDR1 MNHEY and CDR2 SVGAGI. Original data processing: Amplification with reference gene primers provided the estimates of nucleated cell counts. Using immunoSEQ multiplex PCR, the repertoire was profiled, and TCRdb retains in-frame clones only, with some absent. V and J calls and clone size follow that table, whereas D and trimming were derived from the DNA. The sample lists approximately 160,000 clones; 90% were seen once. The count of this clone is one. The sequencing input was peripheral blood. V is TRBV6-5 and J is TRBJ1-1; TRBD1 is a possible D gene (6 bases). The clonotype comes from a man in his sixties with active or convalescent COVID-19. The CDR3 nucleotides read TGTGCCAGCATCCTACAAAGGGGGATGAACACTGAAGCTTTCTTT. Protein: CASILQRGMNTEAFF.